Reported below is one T cell receptor beta chain. Antigen unknown. The CDR3 covers 16 residues. The V segment lost 3 bases and the J segment 5 bases; nucleotides outside the gene matches: 6. Looked up from germline, CDR1 is SGDLS and CDR2 is YYNGEE. The data were taken from a study of shared clonotypes between healthy human individuals. Study-level background: The study used three CD4 naive, three CD4 memory, two CD8 naive and one CD8 memory plate per donor.

Several immunoSEQ 96-well plates shared each subset's DNA, each plate a replicate. Repertoires were generated with immunoSEQ multiplex PCR, while TCRdb's copy carries only in-frame clones and drops some. The table shows approximately 2.5 million clones, with 80% to 95% occurring only once. General study points: Generally, naive subsets (rather than memory subsets) showed larger estimated richness. Sharing across four donors was highest in naive CD4 (roughly 5%) and lowest in memory CD8 (approximately 0.4%).

J is TRBJ2-1 and V is TRBV9; 12 nucleotides line up with TRBD2. The TCR was taken from a man younger than 35 in good health. Some clones in this sample may be carry-over from other donors' samples. Sequenced sample: naive CD4+ T cells from PBMCs. The subset denotes: CD45RA+ positively selected. CDR3 in amino acids: CASSARLAGGNNEQFF. CDR3 nucleotide sequence: TGTGCCAGCAGCGCGAGGCTAGCGGGAGGGAACAATGAGCAGTTCTTC.